This T cell receptor beta chain was profiled in a study of shared clonotypes between healthy human individuals. Overall study context: Each donor's CD4 naive and CD4 memory cells filled three plates apiece, CD8 naive two, and CD8 memory one.

This clone is a singleton in its sample. The junction departs from the called germline gene at one end, perhaps through a read error. A deep-level run was used for the assay. TCRdb keeps only in-frame clones here, not all; method: immunoSEQ multiplex PCR. The sample lists millions of clones, approximately 94% seen once, with over 0.12% in the top ten. The CDR3 extends over 14 amino acids. CDR1 SGHTA and CDR2 FQGNSA come from the germline V gene. The source is a man aged 18 to 29 in good health. The specimen sequenced was naive CD4+ T cells sorted from blood. Described subset: CD45RA+ positively selected. The rearrangement links TRBV7-2 to TRBJ2-2, with TRBD2 matching 8 bases. The CDR3 nucleotides read TGTGCCCGCAGAACTAGCGGTAACACCGGGGAGCTGTTTTTT. Its protein product is CARRTSGNTGELFF.